This T cell receptor (beta chain) was captured in a study of T cell responses to AZD1222 COVID-19 vaccine. Clones were read by immunoSEQ multiplex PCR, and TCRdb kept only the in-frame ones, dropping some. The sample lists around 180,000 clones, 94% occurring once. General observations from the study: Repertoires were obtained only post-peak T cell response.

With respect to this clone: Its target is unknown.

The CDR3 runs to 16 residues. Germline values: CDR1 LNHDA, CDR2 SQIVND (reference sequence). The V end lost 4 bases, the J end lost 0 bases, and 14 bases lay between the germline ends. V usage is TRBV19 and J usage is TRBJ2-3; a weak D match, TRBD1 (5 bases). The source of this sequence is an adult in good health. The sequencing here drew on peripheral blood, taken on day 0 of AZD1222 vaccination. The CDR3 nucleotides read TGTGCCAGTAGTACCAGGCAGGGCTGGAGCACAGATACGCAGTATTTT. As protein: CASSTRQGWSTDTQYF.